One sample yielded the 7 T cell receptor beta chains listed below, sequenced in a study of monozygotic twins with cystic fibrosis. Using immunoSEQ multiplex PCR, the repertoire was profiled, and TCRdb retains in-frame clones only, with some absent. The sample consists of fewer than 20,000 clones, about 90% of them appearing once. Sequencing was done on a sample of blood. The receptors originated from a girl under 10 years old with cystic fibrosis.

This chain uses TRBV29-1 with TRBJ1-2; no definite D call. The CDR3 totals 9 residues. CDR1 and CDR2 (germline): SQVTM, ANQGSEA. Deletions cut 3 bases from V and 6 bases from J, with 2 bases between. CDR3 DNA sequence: TGCAGCGTTGATCATGGCTACACCTTC. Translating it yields CSVDHGYTF.

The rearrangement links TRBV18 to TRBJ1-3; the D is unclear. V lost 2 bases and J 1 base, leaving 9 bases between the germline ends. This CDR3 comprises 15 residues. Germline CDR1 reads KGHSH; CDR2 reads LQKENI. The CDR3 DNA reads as TGTGCCAGCTCACCAGTGCGGGAATCTGGAAACACCATATATTTT. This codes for CASSPVRESGNTIYF.

CDR3 sequence: CASTPGQGNTIYF. CDR3 nucleotides: TGTGCCAGCACCCCAGGACAGGGAAACACCATATATTTT. The chain combines TRBV25-1 with TRBJ1-3, with TRBD1 as a possible D gene (6 bases). Germline lookup yields CDR1 MGHDK and CDR2 SYGVNS. This CDR3 has 13 amino acids. The V end was cut by 7 bases, the J end by 4 bases, with 11 bases between.

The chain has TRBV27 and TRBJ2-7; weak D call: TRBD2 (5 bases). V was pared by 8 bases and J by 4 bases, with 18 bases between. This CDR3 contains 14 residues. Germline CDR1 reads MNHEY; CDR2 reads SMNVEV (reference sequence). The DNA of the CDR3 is TGTGCCAGCGGACTTCGGACCTTCCTTTACGAGCAGTACTTC. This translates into CASGLRTFLYEQYF.

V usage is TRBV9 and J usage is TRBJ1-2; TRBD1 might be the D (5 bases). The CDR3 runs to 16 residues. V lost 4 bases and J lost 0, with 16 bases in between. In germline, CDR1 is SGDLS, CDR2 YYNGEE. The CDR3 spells CASSPAGGAANYGYTF. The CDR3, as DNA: TGTGCCAGCAGCCCAGCCGGAGGGGCAGCTAACTATGGCTACACCTTC. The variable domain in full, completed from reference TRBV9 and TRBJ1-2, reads DSGVTQTPKHLITATGQRVTLRCSPRSGDLSVYWYQQSLDQGLQFLIQYYNGEERAKGNILERFSAQQFPDLHSELNLSSLELGDSALYFCASSPAGGAANYGYTFGSGTRLTVV.

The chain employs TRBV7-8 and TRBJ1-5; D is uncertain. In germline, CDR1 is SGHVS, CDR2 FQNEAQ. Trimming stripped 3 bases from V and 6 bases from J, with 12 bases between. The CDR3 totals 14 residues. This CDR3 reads CASSLNSGIQPQHF. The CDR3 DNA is TGTGCCAGCAGCTTGAACTCTGGAATTCAGCCCCAGCATTTT.

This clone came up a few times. CDR3 in DNA: TGTGCCAGCAGCAAAGTGGGAGCGGGAGGTAGTGATGAGCAGTTCTTC. It codes for CASSKVGAGGSDEQFF. J is TRBJ2-1 and V is TRBV21-1; the table's D gene call, TRBD2, was not cross checked with the DNA. TRBV21-1 is a pseudogene. The CDR3 has 16 residues.